This T cell receptor (beta chain) emerged from a study of human T cells and chemical hapten exposure. This clonotype was counted at least ten times. Time point indicated: pre-sensitization, week 0. This sample's treatment: therapeutic diphenylcyclopropenone sensitization with weekly scalp DPC. At every patch-test visit, blood was drawn before the patch test was applied. The study drew its donors from alopecia patients who were 18 to 70 years old and suitable for DPC. TCRdb re-analysed the RACE reads in MiXCR, keeping a single row per CDR3 protein. Counted here are 65,000 to 70,000 distinct CDR3 sequences, around 9.9% occurring once; the ten biggest clones make up approximately 5.2%. The sequenced sample was whole blood, obtained in connection with sensitization to the hapten diphenylcyclopropenone (DPC). This TCR came from a woman between 45 and 65 years old with alopecia areata. Some clones in this sample may be carry-over from other donors' samples.

The CDR3 loop is CATSRDGSTGYSNQPQHF. The CDR3 nucleotides read TGTGCCACCAGCAGAGATGGTAGTACTGGGTATAGCAATCAGCCCCAGCATTTT. The rearrangement links TRBV15 to TRBJ1-5; no reliable D call. CDR3 length: 18 amino acids. The germline V gene has CDR1 LNHNV and CDR2 YYDKDF (reference sequence). V was trimmed by 0 bases and J by 0 bases, leaving 15 bases between them.